These 22 T cell receptor beta chains originate from one sample sequenced in a study of blood T cell repertoires in COVID-19. TCRdb's table, derived via immunoSEQ multiplex PCR, lists solely in-frame clones and lacks some. The table records hundreds of thousands of clones, over 75% of them present only once. The source material was peripheral blood. The receptors originated from a woman aged 55 to 70 with COVID-19, enrolled during active disease.

The rearrangement links TRBV6-5 to TRBJ1-2, with TRBD1 matching over 7 bases. This CDR3 comprises 14 residues. V lost 4 bases to trimming and J lost 5 bases; unmatched junction nucleotides: 7. Germline lookup yields CDR1 MNHEY and CDR2 SVGAGI. The CDR3 DNA reads TGTGCCAGCAGTTCCCAGACAGGGCGTTATGGCTACACCTTC. This codes for CASSSQTGRYGYTF.

The V call is TRBV18, the J call TRBJ2-1; TRBD2 matches at 14 bases. Germline assignment: CDR1 KGHSH and CDR2 LQKENI. The CDR3 is made up of 15 amino acids. With 3 bases clipped from V and 7 bases from J, the junction kept 2 bases outside the gene matches. The CDR3, as DNA: TGTGCCAGCTCACCGGGACTAGCGGGGGCAAATGAGCAGTTCTTC. This encodes CASSPGLAGANEQFF.

The chain links TRBV27 to TRBJ1-2, with TRBD1 matching over 8 bases. The V gene's germline CDR1 is MNHEY and CDR2 SMNVEV (reference sequence). Losses at the gene ends were 4 bases for V and 4 bases for J; bases not matched to a gene: 14. This CDR3 has 17 residues. This chain's CDR3 is CASSSTTGQGNFYGYTF. CDR3 sequence (DNA): TGTGCCAGCAGTTCCACCACCGGACAGGGAAACTTCTATGGCTACACCTTC.

The gene calls are TRBV3-1 (or the pseudogene TRBV3-2) and TRBJ2-2, with unresolved D. With 4 bases removed from V and 1 base from J, the gap between germline ends came to 10 bases. This CDR3 region has 15 residues. Germline V lookup: CDR1 LGHDT, CDR2 YNNKEL (reference sequence). The CDR3 loop is CASSPPGRNTGELFF. CDR3 coding DNA: TGTGCCAGCAGCCCGCCTGGCAGGAACACCGGGGAGCTGTTTTTT.

The J gene is TRBJ2-1, the V gene TRBV9, with 10 positions matching TRBD1. Germline trimming cut 3 bases from V and 5 bases from J; bases unmatched to any gene: 8. CDR3 length equals 16 residues. Germline V gene data show CDR1 as SGDLS and CDR2 as YYNGEE. The CDR3 is CASSAGTGQGDNEQFF. In DNA form, the CDR3 reads TGTGCCAGCAGCGCCGGGACCGGACAGGGGGACAATGAGCAGTTCTTC.

The CDR3, as DNA: TGCGCCAGCAGCCCCGAGCAGGGGGATTCACCCCTCCACTTT. It is translated as CASSPEQGDSPLHF. The chain couples TRBV23-1 to TRBJ1-6, with 7 positions matching TRBD1. TRBV23-1 is sorted into the ORF group, with uncertain function. V was clipped by 6 bases and J by 8 bases; unmatched bases: 7. This CDR3 contains 14 residues.

This clone was observed a few times. This chain links TRBV10-3 with TRBJ2-2; 11 bases are shared with TRBD1. CDR3 length: 14 amino acids. Trimming cost V 7 bases and J 5 bases; bases outside gene matches: 3. Germline values: CDR1 ENHRY, CDR2 SYGVKD. The CDR3 sequence: CAIKGTGGTGELFF. The CDR3 DNA follows: TGTGCCATCAAGGGGACAGGGGGGACCGGGGAGCTGTTTTTT.

The V and J genes are TRBV28 and TRBJ2-2, with D possibly being TRBD2 (5 bases). V was trimmed by 7 bases and J by 6 bases, leaving 18 bases between them. There are 15 residues in the CDR3. CDR1 and CDR2 from the germline V gene are MDHEN and SYDVKM. Here the CDR3 DNA reads TGTGCCAGCACTACTAGGCAAGTCGGCGCCGGGGAGCTGTTTTTT. It codes for CASTTRQVGAGELFF. Looking up the rest from reference TRBV28 and TRBJ2-2 gives the full variable domain: DVKVTQSSRYLVKRTGEKVFLECVQDMDHENMFWYRQDPGLGLRLIYFSYDVKMKEKGDIPEGYSVSREKKERFSLILESASTNQTSMYLCASTTRQVGAGELFFGEGSRLTVL.

The rearrangement uses TRBV28 and TRBJ1-5, with TRBD1 matching 9 bases. The V segment lost 6 bases and the J segment 1 base; nucleotides outside the gene matches: 7. This CDR3 has 16 residues. Germline loops: CDR1 MDHEN, CDR2 SYDVKM. CDR3 protein: CASSTTGGRSNQPQHF. Written as DNA, the CDR3 is TGTGCCAGCAGCACCACAGGGGGCAGGAGCAATCAGCCCCAGCATTTT.

The V gene is TRBV19, the J gene TRBJ1-3; no clear D gene. Per the germline V gene, CDR1 is LNHDA and CDR2 is SQIVND (reference sequence). V was cut by 8 bases and J by 4 bases, with 9 bases left in between. The CDR3 length is 12 residues. The CDR3 spells CASRHSGNTIYF. The CDR3, as DNA: TGTGCCAGTCGTCACAGCGGAAACACCATATATTTT.

This chain joins TRBV6-5 and TRBJ2-7, with TRBD1 matching over 7 bases. Germline V gives CDR1 MNHEY, CDR2 SVGAGI. The CDR3 has 15 amino acids. J gave up 7 bases and V 6 bases, and 15 bases lay outside the gene matches. The CDR3: CASRLGTVFSREQYF. The CDR3 DNA follows: TGTGCCAGCAGGTTGGGGACAGTGTTCTCGAGGGAGCAGTACTTC.

This chain uses TRBV5-1 with TRBJ2-1; D possibly corresponds to TRBD1 (5 bases). The length of the CDR3 is 15 residues. CDR1 is SGHRS, CDR2 YFSETQ, per germline. V lost 3 bases to trimming and J lost 2 bases, with 12 bases between them. CDR3 loop: CASSSSGWAYNEQFF. As DNA, the CDR3 is TGCGCCAGCAGCTCTTCAGGGTGGGCCTACAATGAGCAGTTCTTC.

Note on this clone: The identical CDR3 is also encoded by other nucleotide sequences in the sample. Here the CDR3 reads CASSRNTGELFF. CDR3 DNA sequence: TGTGCCAGCAGCCGGAACACCGGGGAGCTGTTTTTT. The V gene is TRBV27, the J gene TRBJ2-2; D is uncertain. This CDR3 has 12 residues. CDR1 MNHEY and CDR2 SMNVEV come from the germline V gene (reference sequence). V gave up 6 bases and J gave up 1 base, with 3 bases separating them.

The J gene is TRBJ2-1, the V gene TRBV6-1; D is possibly TRBD1 (5 bases). V was clipped by 2 bases and J by 4 bases, with 9 bases between them. The CDR3 covers 14 residues. In germline, CDR1 is MNHNS, CDR2 SASEGT. This chain's CDR3 is CASSENPGYNEQFF. The CDR3 nucleotides read TGTGCCAGCAGTGAAAATCCAGGGTACAATGAGCAGTTCTTC.

The rearrangement links TRBV6-5 to TRBJ1-2; no reliable D call. V was clipped by 7 bases and J by 3 bases, with 12 bases between them. Germline V gene data show CDR1 as MNHEY and CDR2 as SVGAGI. The CDR3 is 13 amino acids. CDR3 in DNA: TGTGCCAGCACCACCTATCCCTACTATGGCTACACCTTC. This translates into CASTTYPYYGYTF.

The chain carries TRBV10-2 and TRBJ1-1, with D possibly TRBD1 on 5 matching bases. The CDR3 runs 14 residues. V was shortened by 4 bases and J by 0 bases, with 9 bases between the two germline ends. Germline CDR1 and CDR2: WSHSY and SAAADI. The CDR3 spells CASSGTTLNTEAFF. The CDR3 DNA follows: TGCGCCAGCAGTGGGACAACCCTGAACACTGAAGCTTTCTTT.

This clone was picked up one time. This chain joins TRBV2 and TRBJ1-2, with TRBD1 as a possible D gene (5 bases). This CDR3 has 14 amino acids. The germline gives CDR1 SNHLY, CDR2 FYNNEI. V lost 4 bases and J lost 3, with 12 bases in between. The CDR3 nucleotides are TGTGCCAGCAGTGCCCGGGGGGTGGACTATGGCTACACCTTC. Translation gives CASSARGVDYGYTF.

CDR3 in amino acids: CASSPAARSTQYF. As DNA, the CDR3 is TGTGCCAGCTCACCGGCCGCACGGAGTACCCAGTACTTC. The chain uses TRBV18 and TRBJ2-5; D remains unclear. The CDR3 contains 13 residues. V was pared by 3 bases and J by 8 bases, with 13 bases between. Germline CDR1 and CDR2: KGHSH and LQKENI.

The chain joins TRBV10-3 to TRBJ1-5, with D unresolved. The germline gives CDR1 ENHRY, CDR2 SYGVKD. V shed 10 bases and J shed 0 bases, with 7 bases lying between them. This CDR3 comprises 12 residues. The CDR3 spells CASRDSNQPQHF. As DNA, the CDR3 is TGTGCCAGCCGCGATAGCAATCAGCCCCAGCATTTT.

J is TRBJ2-1 and V is TRBV7-9; 9 nucleotides match TRBD1. CDR3 length equals 15 residues. The J segment lost 3 bases and the V segment lost 3 bases, leaving 3 bases of the junction unmatched. From germline, CDR1 is SEHNR and CDR2 FQNEAQ (reference sequence). Here the CDR3 DNA reads TGTGCCAGCAGCTTCCGGGACAGGGACTACAATGAGCAGTTCTTC. Translation: CASSFRDRDYNEQFF.

A remark on this clone: The junction departs from germline at one end; a sequencing error may be responsible. This chain connects TRBV6-1 to TRBJ2-5, with TRBD2 identical over 10 bases. The CDR3 contains 14 residues. Germline V CDR1 and CDR2: MNHNS, SASEGT. CDR3 sequence reads: CASREAGGLVTQYF. CDR3 bases: TGTGCCAGCAGGGAAGCGGGGGGGCTGGTGACCCAGTACTTC.

This chain's CDR3 is CASSTGLAGYEQYF. Written as DNA, the CDR3 is TGTGCCAGCAGCACCGGACTAGCGGGGTACGAGCAGTACTTC. This rearrangement joins TRBV11-2 to TRBJ2-7; 12 bases map to TRBD2. V lost 5 bases to trimming and J lost 4 bases; unmatched junction nucleotides: 3. This CDR3 is built from 14 residues. CDR1 is SGHAT, CDR2 FQNNGV, per germline.